This T cell receptor (beta chain) emerged from a study of T cells after posttransplantation cyclophosphamide. Study-wide results and limits: Recipient CMV seropositivity and CMV reactivation strongly tracked TRB clonality. Skin or GI-infiltrating T cells shared few TRB sequences with blood.

In its sample, this clone was seen many times. Its target is unknown. The J segment lost 6 bases and the V segment lost 2 bases, leaving 17 bases of the junction unmatched. In germline, CDR1 is MDHEN, CDR2 SYDVKM. The CDR3 runs 18 residues. Only in-frame clones appear in the TCRdb table, and some are missing; sequencing was by immunoSEQ multiplex PCR. The sample contains 15,000 to 20,000 clones, none of them singletons. Busulfan-fludarabine conditioning, marrow transplant, and cyclophosphamide on days +3 and +4 were administered. Sequencing used PBMCs, obtained after allogeneic stem cell transplant with posttransplant cyclophosphamide. The rearrangement uses TRBV28 and TRBJ1-2; TRBD1 aligns across 8 bases. The sequence came from a female patient under 45 who received an allogeneic stem cell transplant from a related donor, was CMV-positive, and had no GVHD. The T cells may partly be graft donor cells. The CDR3 region is CASSLMFARTGTSDGYTF. For the CDR3, the DNA is TGTGCCAGCAGTTTAATGTTTGCAAGGACAGGGACATCGGATGGCTACACCTTC.